The clone carrying this T cell receptor beta chain was detected a few times. This table comes from immunoSEQ multiplex PCR, and its TCRdb copy is limited to in-frame clones, with some not included. The sample consists of 150,000 to 200,000 clones, about 80% of them appearing once. The data were obtained in a study of blood T cell repertoires in COVID-19. V lost 0 bases and J lost 8, with 7 bases in between. Looked up from germline, CDR1 is ENHRY and CDR2 is SYGVKD. The length of the CDR3 is 12 residues. The TCR sequence derives from a man aged 60-69 years with acute or convalescent COVID-19. The material sequenced was peripheral blood. The chain joins TRBV10-3 to TRBJ1-2; weak D call: TRBD1 (5 bases). The CDR3 is CAISESGGGYTF. In nucleotides, the CDR3 is TGTGCCATCAGTGAGTCGGGGGGAGGCTACACCTTC.